The present T cell receptor (beta chain) was sequenced within a study of T-cell memory formation after mild COVID-19. Across the whole study: TCR clusters were mostly donor specific.

General study results and limits: What remained unconfirmed was the SARS-CoV-2 specificity of second-wave clones peaking on day 37.

This clonotype has only a few counts. Its antigen is unknown. Per germline, CDR1 SGHTA and CDR2 FQGTGA. CDR3 length equals 13 residues. V was pared by 6 bases and J by 5 bases, with 11 bases between. MiXCR, run by TCRdb on the 5' RACE reads, gives a single entry per CDR3 protein. The sample holds more than 250,000 distinct CDR3 sequences; over 15% are singletons and the top ten take roughly a fifth. The source material was PBMCs or a T cell subset sorted from them (not recorded which). The chain is built from TRBV7-3 and TRBJ2-1; D uncertain. The receptor's source is a man younger than 35 who had mild COVID-19 (a few samples of this study predate the infection). Cell type and time point are not known. In DNA form, the CDR3 reads TGTGCCAGCAGATATAACCCCGACAATGAGCAGTTCTTC. The encoded protein is CASRYNPDNEQFF.